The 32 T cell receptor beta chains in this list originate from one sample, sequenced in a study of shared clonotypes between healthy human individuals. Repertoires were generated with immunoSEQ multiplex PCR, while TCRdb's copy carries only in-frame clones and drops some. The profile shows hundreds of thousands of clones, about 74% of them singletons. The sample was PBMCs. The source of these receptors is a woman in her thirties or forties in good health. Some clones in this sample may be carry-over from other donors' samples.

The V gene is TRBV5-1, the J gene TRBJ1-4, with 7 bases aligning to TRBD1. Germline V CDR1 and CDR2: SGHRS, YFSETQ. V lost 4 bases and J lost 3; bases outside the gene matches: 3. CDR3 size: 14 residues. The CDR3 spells CASSLTGANEKLFF. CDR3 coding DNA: TGCGCCAGCAGCCTCACAGGGGCTAATGAAAAACTGTTTTTT.

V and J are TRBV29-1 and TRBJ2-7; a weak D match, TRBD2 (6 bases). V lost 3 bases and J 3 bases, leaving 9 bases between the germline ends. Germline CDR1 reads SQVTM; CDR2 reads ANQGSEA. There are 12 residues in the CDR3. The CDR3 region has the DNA TGCAGCGTTGAGGGGAGGAACTACGAGCAGTACTTC. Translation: CSVEGRNYEQYF.

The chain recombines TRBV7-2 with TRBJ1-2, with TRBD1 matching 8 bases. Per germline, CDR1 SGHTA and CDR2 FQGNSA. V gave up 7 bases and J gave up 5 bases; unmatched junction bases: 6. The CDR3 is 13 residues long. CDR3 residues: CASNRQGRYGYTF. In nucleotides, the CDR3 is TGTGCCAGCAACCGACAGGGGAGATATGGCTACACCTTC.

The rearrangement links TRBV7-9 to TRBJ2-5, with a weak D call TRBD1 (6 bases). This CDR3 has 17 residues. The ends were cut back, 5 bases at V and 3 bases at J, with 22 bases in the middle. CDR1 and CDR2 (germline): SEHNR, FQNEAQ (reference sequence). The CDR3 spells CASSLPTWAGDEETQYF. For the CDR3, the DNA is TGTGCCAGCAGCCTCCCGACTTGGGCAGGGGATGAAGAGACCCAGTACTTC.

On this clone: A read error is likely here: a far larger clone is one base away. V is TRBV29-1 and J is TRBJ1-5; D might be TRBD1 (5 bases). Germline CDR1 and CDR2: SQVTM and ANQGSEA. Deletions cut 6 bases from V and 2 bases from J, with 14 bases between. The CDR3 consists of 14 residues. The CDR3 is CSVATDIGNQPQHF. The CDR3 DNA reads TGCAGCGTAGCCACGGACATTGGCAATCAGCCCCAGCATTTT.

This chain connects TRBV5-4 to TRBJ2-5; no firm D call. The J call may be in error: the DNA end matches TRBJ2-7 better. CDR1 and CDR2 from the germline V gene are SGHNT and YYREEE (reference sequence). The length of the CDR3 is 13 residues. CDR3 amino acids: CASSLDLGYEQYF. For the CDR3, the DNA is TGTGCCAGCAGCTTGGACCTCGGATACGAGCAGTACTTC.

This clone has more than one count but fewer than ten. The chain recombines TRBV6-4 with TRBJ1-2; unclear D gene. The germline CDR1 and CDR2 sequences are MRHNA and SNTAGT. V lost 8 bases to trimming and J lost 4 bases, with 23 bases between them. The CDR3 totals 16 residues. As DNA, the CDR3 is TGTGCCAGCTCCCGGGAGGCAGACAAACTGAGCTATGGCTACACCTTC. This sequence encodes CASSREADKLSYGYTF.

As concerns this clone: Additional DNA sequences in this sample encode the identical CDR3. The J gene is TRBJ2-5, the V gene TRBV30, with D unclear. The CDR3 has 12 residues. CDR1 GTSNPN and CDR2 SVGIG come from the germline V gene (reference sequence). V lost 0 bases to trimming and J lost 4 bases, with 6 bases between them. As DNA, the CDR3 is TGTGCCTGGAGTGTATTGGGAGAGACCCAGTACTTC. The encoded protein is CAWSVLGETQYF.

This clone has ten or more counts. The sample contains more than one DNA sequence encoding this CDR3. CDR3 DNA sequence: TGTGCCAGCAGAGCGGGACAGAGGGACACTGAAGCTTTCTTT. The encoded protein is CASRAGQRDTEAFF. J is TRBJ1-1 and V is TRBV28, with 7 bases fitting TRBD1. The CDR3 contains 14 residues. Looked up from germline, CDR1 is MDHEN and CDR2 is SYDVKM. J gave up 3 bases and V 6 bases, and 7 bases lay outside the gene matches.

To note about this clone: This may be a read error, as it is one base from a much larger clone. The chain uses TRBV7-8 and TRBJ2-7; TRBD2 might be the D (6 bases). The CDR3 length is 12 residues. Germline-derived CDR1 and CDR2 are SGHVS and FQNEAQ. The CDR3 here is CAGSVGSYEQYF. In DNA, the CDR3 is TGTGCCGGCAGCGTCGGGAGTTACGAGCAGTACTTC. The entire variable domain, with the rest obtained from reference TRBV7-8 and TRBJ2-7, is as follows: GAGVSQSPRYKVAKRGQDVALRCDPISGHVSLFWYQQALGQGPEFLTYFQNEAQLDKSGLPSDRFFAERPEGSVSTLKIQRTQQEDSAVYLCAGSVGSYEQYFGPGTRLTVT.

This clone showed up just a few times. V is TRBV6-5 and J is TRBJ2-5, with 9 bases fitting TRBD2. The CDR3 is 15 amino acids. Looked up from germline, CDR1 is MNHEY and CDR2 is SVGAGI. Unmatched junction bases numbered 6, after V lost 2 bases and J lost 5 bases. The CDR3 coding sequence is TGTGCCAGCAGTTACAGGGCGGGAGGGTTGGAGACCCAGTACTTC. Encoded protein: CASSYRAGGLETQYF.

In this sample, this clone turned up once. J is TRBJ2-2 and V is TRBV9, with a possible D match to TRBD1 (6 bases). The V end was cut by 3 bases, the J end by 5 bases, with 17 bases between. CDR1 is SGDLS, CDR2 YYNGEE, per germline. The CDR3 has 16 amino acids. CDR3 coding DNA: TGTGCCAGCAGCGAGTGGGACAACGGTGCAACCGGGGAGCTGTTTTTT. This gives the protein CASSEWDNGATGELFF.

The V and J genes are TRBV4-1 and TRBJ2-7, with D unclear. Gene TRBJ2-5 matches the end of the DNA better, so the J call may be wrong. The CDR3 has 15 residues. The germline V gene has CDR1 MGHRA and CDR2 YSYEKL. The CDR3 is CASSRLPTAQETQYF. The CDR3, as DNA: TGCGCCAGCAGCCGTCTCCCGACGGCCCAAGAGACCCAGTACTTC.

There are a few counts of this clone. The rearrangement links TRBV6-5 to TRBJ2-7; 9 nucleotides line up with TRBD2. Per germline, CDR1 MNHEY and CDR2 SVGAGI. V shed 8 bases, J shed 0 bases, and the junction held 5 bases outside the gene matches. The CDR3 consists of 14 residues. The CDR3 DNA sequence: TGTGCCAGCTGTCCGGGACTAGCCTCCTACGAGCAGTACTTC. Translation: CASCPGLASYEQYF.

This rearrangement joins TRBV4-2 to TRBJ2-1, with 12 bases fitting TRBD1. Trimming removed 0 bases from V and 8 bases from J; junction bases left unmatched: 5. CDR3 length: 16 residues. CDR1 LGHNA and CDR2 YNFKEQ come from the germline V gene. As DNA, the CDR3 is TGTGCCAGCAGCCAAGACGGGACAGGGGGCTGGGATGAGCAGTTCTTC. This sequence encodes CASSQDGTGGWDEQFF.

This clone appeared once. CDR3 bases: TGTGCCAGCAGCGCCGGGTATGGCTACACCTTC. Translation gives CASSAGYGYTF. This rearrangement joins TRBV5-4 to TRBJ1-2, with unresolved D. Germline V gene data show CDR1 as SGHNT and CDR2 as YYREEE (reference sequence). Trimming pared 4 bases from V and 5 bases from J, leaving 6 bases between. The CDR3 length is 11 residues.

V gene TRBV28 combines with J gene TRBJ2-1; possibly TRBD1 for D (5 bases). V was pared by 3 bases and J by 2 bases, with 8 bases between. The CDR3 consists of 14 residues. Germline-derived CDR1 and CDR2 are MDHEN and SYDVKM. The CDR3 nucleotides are TGTGCCAGCAGTTTGGTAGGGGCCTACAATGAGCAGTTCTTC. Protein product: CASSLVGAYNEQFF.

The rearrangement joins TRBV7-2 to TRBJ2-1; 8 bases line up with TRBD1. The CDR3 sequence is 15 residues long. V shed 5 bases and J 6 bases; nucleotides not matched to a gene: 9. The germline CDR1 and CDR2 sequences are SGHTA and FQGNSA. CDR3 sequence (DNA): TGTGCCAGCAGCCCCGACAGGGGTACCATCAATGAGCAGTTCTTC. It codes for CASSPDRGTINEQFF.

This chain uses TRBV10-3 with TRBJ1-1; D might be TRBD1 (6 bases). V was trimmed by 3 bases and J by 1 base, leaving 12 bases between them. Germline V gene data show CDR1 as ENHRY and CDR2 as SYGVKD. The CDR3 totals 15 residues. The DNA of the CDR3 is TGTGCCATCAGTGATCTAGGACAGACGAACACTGAAGCTTTCTTT. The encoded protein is CAISDLGQTNTEAFF.

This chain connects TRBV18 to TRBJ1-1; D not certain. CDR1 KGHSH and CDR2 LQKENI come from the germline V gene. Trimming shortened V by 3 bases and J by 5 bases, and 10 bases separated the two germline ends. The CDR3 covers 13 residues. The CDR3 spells CASSPRAGTEAFF. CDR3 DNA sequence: TGTGCCAGCTCACCGAGGGCCGGGACTGAAGCTTTCTTT.

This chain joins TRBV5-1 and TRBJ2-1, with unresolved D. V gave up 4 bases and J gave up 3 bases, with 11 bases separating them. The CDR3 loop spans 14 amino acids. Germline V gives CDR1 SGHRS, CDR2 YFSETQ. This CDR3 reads CASSPRSNYNEQFF. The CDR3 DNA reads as TGCGCCAGCAGCCCAAGATCGAACTACAATGAGCAGTTCTTC.

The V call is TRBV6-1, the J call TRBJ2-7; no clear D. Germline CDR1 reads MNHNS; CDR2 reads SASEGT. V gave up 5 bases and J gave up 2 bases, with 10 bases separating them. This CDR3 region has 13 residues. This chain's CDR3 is CASSYTATYEQYF. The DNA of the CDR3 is TGTGCCAGCAGTTATACGGCGACCTACGAGCAGTACTTC.

The CDR3 DNA follows: TGTGCCACCTCCGAAGGGTTTGACACAGATACGCAGTATTTT. Protein product: CATSEGFDTDTQYF. The chain carries TRBV15 and TRBJ2-3; D not resolved. The V end lost 8 bases, the J end lost 2 bases, and 14 bases lay between the germline ends. The CDR3 totals 14 residues. Germline CDR1 and CDR2: LNHNV and YYDKDF (reference sequence).

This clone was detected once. This chain's CDR3 is CASSLELGYEQYF. Written as DNA, the CDR3 is TGTGCCAGCAGCTTAGAACTAGGCTACGAGCAGTACTTC. The chain is built from TRBV7-3 and TRBJ2-7; D might be TRBD2 (5 bases). The V end was cut by 2 bases, the J end by 3 bases, with 8 bases between. Germline V gene data show CDR1 as SGHTA and CDR2 as FQGTGA. CDR3 length equals 13 residues.

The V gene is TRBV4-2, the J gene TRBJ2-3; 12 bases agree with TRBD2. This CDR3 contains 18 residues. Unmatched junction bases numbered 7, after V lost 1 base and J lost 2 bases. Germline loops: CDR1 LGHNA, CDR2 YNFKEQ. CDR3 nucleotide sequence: TGTGCCAGCAGCCAAGGGCACCTAGCGGGAGGGATCACAGATACGCAGTATTTT. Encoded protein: CASSQGHLAGGITDTQYF.

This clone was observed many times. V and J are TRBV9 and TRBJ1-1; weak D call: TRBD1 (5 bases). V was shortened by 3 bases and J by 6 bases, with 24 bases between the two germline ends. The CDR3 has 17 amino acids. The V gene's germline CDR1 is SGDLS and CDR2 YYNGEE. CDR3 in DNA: TGTGCCAGCAGCGCGGGACCGACAGCCGGGGGGAAGTCTGAAGCTTTCTTT. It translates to CASSAGPTAGGKSEAFF.

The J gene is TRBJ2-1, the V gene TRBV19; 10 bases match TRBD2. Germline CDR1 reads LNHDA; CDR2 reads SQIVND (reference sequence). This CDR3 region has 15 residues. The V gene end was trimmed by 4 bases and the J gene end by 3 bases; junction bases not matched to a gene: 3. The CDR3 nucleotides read TGTGCCAGTAGTAATCGACTAGCGGGCTACAATGAGCAGTTCTTC. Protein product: CASSNRLAGYNEQFF.

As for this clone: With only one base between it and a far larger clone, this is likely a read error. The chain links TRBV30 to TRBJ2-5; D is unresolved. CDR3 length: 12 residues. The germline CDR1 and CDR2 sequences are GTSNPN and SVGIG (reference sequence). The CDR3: CTWSVQQETQYF. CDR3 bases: TGTACCTGGAGTGTACAGCAAGAGACCCAGTACTTC. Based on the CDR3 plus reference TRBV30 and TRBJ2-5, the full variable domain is SQTIHQWPATLVQPVGSPLSLECTVEGTSNPNLYWYRQAAGRGLQLLFYSVGIGQISSEVPQNLSASRPQDRQFILSSKKLLLSDSGFYLCTWSVQQETQYFGPGTRLLVL.

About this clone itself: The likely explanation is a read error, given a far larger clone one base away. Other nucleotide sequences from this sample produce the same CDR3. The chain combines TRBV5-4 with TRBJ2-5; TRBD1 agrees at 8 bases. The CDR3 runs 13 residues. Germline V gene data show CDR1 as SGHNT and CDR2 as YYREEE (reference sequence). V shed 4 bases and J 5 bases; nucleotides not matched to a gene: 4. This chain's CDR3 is CASSLDREETQYF. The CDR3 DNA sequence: TGTGCCAGCAGCCTGGACAGGGAGGAGACCCAGTACTTC.

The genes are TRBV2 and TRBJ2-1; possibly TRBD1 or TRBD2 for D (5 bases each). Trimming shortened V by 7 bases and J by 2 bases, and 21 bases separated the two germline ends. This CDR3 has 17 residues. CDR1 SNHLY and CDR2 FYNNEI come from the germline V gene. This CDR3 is CASMRGASQTTYNEQFF. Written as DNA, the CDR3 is TGTGCCAGCATGCGAGGGGCGTCCCAGACCACCTACAATGAGCAGTTCTTC. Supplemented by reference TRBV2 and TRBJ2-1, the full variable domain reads EPEVTQTPSHQVTQMGQEVILRCVPISNHLYFYWYRQILGQKVEFLVSFYNNEISEKSEIFDDQFSVERPDGSNFTLKIRSTKLEDSAMYFCASMRGASQTTYNEQFFGPGTRLTVL.

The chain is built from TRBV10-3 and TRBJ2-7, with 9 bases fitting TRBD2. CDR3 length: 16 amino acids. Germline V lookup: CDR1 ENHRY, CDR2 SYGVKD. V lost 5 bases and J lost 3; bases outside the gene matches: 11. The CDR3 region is CAISRGLAGSDYEQYF. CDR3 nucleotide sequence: TGTGCCATCAGTCGGGGCCTAGCGGGATCCGACTACGAGCAGTACTTC.

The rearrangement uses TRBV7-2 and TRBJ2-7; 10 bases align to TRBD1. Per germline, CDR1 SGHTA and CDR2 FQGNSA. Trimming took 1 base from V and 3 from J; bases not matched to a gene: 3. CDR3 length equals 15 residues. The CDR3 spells CASSLGGQGVYEQYF. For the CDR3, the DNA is TGTGCCAGCAGCTTAGGCGGACAGGGGGTCTACGAGCAGTACTTC.